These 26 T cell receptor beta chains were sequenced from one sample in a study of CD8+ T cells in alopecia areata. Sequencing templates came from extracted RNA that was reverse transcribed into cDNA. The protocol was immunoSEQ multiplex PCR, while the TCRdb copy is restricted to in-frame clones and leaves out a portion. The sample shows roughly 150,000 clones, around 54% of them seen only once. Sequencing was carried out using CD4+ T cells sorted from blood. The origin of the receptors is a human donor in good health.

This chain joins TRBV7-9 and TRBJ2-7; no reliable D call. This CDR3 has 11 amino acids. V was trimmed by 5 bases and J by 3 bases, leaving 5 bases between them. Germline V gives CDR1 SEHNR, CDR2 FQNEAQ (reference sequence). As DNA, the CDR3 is TGTGCCAGCAGCCCGGTCTACGAGCAGTACTTC. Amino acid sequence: CASSPVYEQYF.

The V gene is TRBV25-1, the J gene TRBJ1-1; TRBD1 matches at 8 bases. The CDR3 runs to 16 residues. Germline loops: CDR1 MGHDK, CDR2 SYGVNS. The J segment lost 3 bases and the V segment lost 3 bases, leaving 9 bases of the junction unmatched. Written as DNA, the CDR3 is TGTGCCAGCAGTGACCCGCAAAGGGGACAGGACACTGAAGCTTTCTTT. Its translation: CASSDPQRGQDTEAFF.

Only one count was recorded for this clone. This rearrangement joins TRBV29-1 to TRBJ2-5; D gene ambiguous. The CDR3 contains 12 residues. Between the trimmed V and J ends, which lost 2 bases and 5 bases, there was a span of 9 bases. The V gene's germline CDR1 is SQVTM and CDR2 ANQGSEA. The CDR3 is CSVELVWETQYF. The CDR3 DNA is TGCAGCGTTGAACTGGTTTGGGAGACCCAGTACTTC.

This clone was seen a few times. The CDR3 DNA is TGCAGCGTTGGGGGGGTCGGATACGAGCAGTACTTC. The encoded protein is CSVGGVGYEQYF. The rearrangement links TRBV29-1 to TRBJ2-7, with D maybe TRBD2 (6 bases). The V gene's germline CDR1 is SQVTM and CDR2 ANQGSEA. Trimming took off 4 bases at V and 4 bases at J, with 11 bases between the two ends. The CDR3 loop spans 12 amino acids.

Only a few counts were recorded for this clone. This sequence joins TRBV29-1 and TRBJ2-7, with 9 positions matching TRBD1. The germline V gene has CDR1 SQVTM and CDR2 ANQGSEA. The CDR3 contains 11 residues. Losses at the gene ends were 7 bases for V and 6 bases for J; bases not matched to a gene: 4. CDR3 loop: CSADRGTEQYF. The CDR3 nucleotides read TGCAGCGCAGACAGGGGGACCGAGCAGTACTTC.

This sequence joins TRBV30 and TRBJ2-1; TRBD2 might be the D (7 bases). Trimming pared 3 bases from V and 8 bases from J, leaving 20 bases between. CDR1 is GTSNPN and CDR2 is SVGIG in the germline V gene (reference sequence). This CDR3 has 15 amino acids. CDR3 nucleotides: TGTGCCTGGAGAAGGGGGGGGAATACACGACATGAGCAGTTCTTC. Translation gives CAWRRGGNTRHEQFF.

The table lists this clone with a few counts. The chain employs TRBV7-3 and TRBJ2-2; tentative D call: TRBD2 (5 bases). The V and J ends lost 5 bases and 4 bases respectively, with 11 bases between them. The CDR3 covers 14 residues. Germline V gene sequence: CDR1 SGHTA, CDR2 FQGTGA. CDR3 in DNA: TGTGCCAGCAGCCCCGGGGTGCCCACCGGGGAGCTGTTTTTT. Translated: CASSPGVPTGELFF.

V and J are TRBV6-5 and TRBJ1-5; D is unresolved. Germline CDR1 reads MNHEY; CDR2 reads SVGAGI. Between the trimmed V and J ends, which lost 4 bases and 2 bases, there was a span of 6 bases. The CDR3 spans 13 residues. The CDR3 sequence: CASSFNGNQPQHF. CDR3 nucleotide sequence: TGTGCCAGCAGTTTTAATGGCAATCAGCCCCAGCATTTT.

CDR3 sequence reads: CASSPQGNSYNEQFF. CDR3 DNA sequence: TGTGCCAGCTCCCCTCAGGGAAACTCCTACAATGAGCAGTTCTTC. This chain joins TRBV18 and TRBJ2-1; a possible D gene is TRBD1 (5 bases). Trimming removed 6 bases from V and 0 bases from J, with 12 bases in between. From germline, CDR1 is KGHSH and CDR2 LQKENI. There are 15 residues in the CDR3.

In DNA, the CDR3 is TGCAGCGTTGTCAGGTCTCCGGGTAATGAGCAGTTCTTC. It codes for CSVVRSPGNEQFF. This chain uses TRBV29-1 with TRBJ2-1, with no clear D. Germline V gives CDR1 SQVTM, CDR2 ANQGSEA. V lost 4 bases and J lost 7, with 14 bases in between. CDR3 length equals 13 residues.

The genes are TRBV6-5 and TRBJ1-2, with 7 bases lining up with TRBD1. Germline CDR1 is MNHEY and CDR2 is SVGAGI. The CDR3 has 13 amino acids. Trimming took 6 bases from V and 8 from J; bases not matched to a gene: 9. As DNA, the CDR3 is TGTGCCAGCAGCCAGGGACAGAGGAGCGGCTACACCTTC. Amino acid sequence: CASSQGQRSGYTF.

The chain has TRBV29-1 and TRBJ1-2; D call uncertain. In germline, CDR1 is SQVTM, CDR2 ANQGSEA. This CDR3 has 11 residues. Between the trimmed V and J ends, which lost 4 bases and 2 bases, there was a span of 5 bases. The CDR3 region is CSVGANYGYTF. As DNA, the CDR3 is TGCAGCGTTGGAGCGAACTATGGCTACACCTTC.

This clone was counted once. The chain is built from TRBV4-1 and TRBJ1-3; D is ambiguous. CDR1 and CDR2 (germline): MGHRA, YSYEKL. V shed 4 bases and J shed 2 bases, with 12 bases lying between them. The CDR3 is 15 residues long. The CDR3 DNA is TGCGCCAGCAGCCCTCAGGCTGTTACTGGAAACACCATATATTTT. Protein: CASSPQAVTGNTIYF.

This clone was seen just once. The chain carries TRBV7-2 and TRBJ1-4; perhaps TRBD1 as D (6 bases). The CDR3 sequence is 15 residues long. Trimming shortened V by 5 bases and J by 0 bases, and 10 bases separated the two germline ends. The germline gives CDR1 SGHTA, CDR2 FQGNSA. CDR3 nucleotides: TGTGCCAGCAGCGTAAACAGGGCAACTAATGAAAAACTGTTTTTT. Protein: CASSVNRATNEKLFF.

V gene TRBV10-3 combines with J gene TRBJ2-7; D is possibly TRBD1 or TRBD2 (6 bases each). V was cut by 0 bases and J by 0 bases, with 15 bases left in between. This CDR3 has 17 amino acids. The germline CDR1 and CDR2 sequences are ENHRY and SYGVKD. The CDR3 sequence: CAISESRLRDNSYEQYF. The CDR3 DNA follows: TGTGCCATCAGTGAGTCGAGGTTGCGGGACAACTCCTACGAGCAGTACTTC.

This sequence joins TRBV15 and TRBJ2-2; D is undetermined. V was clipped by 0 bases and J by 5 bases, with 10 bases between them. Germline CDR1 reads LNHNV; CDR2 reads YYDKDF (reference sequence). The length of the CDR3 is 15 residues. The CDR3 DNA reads TGTGCCACCAGCAGAGATGTGTCACATACCGGGGAGCTGTTTTTT. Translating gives CATSRDVSHTGELFF. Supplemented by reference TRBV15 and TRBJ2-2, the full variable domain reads DAMVIQNPRYQVTQFGKPVTLSCSQTLNHNVMYWYQQKSSQAPKLLFHYYDKDFNNEADTPDNFQSRRPNTSFCFLDIRSPGLGDTAMYLCATSRDVSHTGELFFGEGSRLTVL.

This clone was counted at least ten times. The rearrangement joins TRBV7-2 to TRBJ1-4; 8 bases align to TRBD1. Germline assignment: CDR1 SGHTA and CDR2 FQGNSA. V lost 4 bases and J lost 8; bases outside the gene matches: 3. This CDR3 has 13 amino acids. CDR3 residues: CASSYQGAEKLFF. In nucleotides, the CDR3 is TGTGCCAGCAGCTACCAGGGGGCGGAAAAACTGTTTTTT.

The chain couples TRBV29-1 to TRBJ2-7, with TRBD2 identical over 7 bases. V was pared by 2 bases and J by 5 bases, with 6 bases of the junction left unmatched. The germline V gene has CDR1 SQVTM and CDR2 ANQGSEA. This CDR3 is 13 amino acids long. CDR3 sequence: CSVERVGGHEQYF. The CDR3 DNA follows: TGCAGCGTTGAACGGGTGGGAGGGCACGAGCAGTACTTC.

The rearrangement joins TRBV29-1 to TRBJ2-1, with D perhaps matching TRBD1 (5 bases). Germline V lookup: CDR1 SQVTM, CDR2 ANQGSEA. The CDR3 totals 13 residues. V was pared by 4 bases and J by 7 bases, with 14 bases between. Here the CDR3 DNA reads TGCAGCGTTGTCCTGGCAGGGCGGAATGAGCAGTTCTTC. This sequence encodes CSVVLAGRNEQFF.

CDR3 sequence: CASSLYQGAFGGELFF. CDR3 nucleotides: TGTGCCAGCAGCTTATACCAGGGGGCCTTCGGCGGGGAGCTGTTTTTT. This chain connects TRBV11-2 to TRBJ2-2, with 8 bases that match TRBD1. V lost 2 bases and J lost 7; bases outside the gene matches: 9. Germline values: CDR1 SGHAT, CDR2 FQNNGV. The CDR3 is 16 residues long.

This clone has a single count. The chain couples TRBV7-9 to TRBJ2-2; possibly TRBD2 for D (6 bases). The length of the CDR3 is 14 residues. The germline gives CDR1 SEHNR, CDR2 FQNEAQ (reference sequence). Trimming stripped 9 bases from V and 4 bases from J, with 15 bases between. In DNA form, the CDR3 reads TGTGCCAGGAGCAGGACGGGACTCACCGGGGAGCTGTTTTTT. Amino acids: CARSRTGLTGELFF. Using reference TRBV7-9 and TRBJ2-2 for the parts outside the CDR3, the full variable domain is DTGVSQNPRHKITKRGQNVTFRCDPISEHNRLYWYRQTLGQGPEFLTYFQNEAQLEKSRLLSDRFSAERPKGSFSTLEIQRTEQGDSAMYLCARSRTGLTGELFFGEGSRLTVL.

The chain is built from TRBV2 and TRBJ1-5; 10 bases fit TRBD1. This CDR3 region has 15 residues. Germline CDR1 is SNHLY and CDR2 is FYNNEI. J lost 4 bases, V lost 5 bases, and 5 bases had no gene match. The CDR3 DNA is TGTGCCAGCAGTAGACAGGGGGCCCTTAATCAGCCCCAGCATTTT. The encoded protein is CASSRQGALNQPQHF.

The CDR3 DNA is TGTGCCACCCGGGACGGCGGCAATCAGCCCCAGCATTTT. Translated, it gives CATRDGGNQPQHF. The V and J genes are TRBV2 and TRBJ1-5, with TRBD1 as a possible D gene (5 bases). The germline V gene has CDR1 SNHLY and CDR2 FYNNEI. V lost 10 bases and J 2 bases, leaving 12 bases between the germline ends. This CDR3 has 13 amino acids.

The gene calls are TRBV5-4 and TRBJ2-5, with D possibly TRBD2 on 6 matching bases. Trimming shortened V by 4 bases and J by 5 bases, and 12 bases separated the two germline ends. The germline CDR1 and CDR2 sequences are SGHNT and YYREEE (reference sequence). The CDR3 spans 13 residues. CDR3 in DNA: TGTGCCAGCAGCCAGGGAGGAATGGAGACCCAGTACTTC. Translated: CASSQGGMETQYF.

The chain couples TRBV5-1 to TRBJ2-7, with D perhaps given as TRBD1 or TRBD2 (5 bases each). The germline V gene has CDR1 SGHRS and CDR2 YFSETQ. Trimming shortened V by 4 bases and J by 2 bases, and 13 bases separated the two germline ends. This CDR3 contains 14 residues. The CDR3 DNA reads TGCGCCAGCAGCACCCGGGACGGGCCCTACGAGCAGTACTTC. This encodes CASSTRDGPYEQYF.

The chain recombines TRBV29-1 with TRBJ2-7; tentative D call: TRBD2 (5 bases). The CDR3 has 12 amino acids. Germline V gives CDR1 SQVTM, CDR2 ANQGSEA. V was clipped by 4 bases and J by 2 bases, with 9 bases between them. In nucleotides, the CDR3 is TGCAGCGTTGTGGGAGAAGCCTACGAGCAGTACTTC. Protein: CSVVGEAYEQYF.